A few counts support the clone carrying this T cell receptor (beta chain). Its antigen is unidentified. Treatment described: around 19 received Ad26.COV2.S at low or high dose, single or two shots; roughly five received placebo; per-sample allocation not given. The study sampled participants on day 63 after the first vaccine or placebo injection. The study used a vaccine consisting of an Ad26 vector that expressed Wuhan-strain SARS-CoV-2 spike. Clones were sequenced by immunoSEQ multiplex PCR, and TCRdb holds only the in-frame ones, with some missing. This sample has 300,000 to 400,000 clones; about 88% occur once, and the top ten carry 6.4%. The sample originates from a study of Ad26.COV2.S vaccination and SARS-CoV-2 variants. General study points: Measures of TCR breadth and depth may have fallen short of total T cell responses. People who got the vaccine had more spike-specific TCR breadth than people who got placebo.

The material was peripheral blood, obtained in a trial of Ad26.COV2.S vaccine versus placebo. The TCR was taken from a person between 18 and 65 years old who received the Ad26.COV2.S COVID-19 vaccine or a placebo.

The CDR3 reads CASSLNGGRGGSPLHF. CDR3 DNA sequence: TGTGCCAGCAGCTTAAATGGGGGGCGCGGCGGTTCACCCCTCCACTTT. The J gene is TRBJ1-6, the V gene TRBV7-3; D perhaps matches TRBD1 (6 bases). CDR3 length: 16 amino acids. Trimming removed 1 base at V and 9 bases at J, with 16 bases between. CDR1 SGHTA and CDR2 FQGTGA come from the germline V gene.